The 9 T cell receptor beta chains below come from one sample, sequenced in a study of blood T cell repertoires in COVID-19. Sequencing was performed with immunoSEQ multiplex PCR; in TCRdb, only in-frame clones are kept and a portion is missing. The top ten clones hold about 13% of a sample with 100,000 or so clones, 75% to 90% of them seen once. The material sequenced was peripheral blood. These receptors were collected from a human donor in a cohort sampled during active COVID-19.

The chain is built from TRBV14 and TRBJ1-6; the match to TRBD1 covers 8 bases. The CDR3 contains 15 residues. With 4 bases clipped from V and 14 bases from J, the junction kept 13 bases outside the gene matches. Germline V lookup: CDR1 SGHDN, CDR2 FVKESK. In nucleotides, the CDR3 is TGTGCCAGCAGCCGATTACTCGACAGGGGTGGTACCCTCCACTTT. It encodes CASSRLLDRGGTLHF.

The chain links TRBV11-2 to TRBJ1-1, with D perhaps TRBD1 (6 bases). V lost 1 base and J 2 bases, leaving 8 bases between the germline ends. The germline gives CDR1 SGHAT, CDR2 FQNNGV. The CDR3 spans 14 residues. CDR3 in amino acids: CASSLVQGNTEAFF. CDR3 bases: TGTGCCAGCAGCTTAGTACAGGGAAACACTGAAGCTTTCTTT.

DNA of the CDR3: TGTGCCAGTAGTATAGCAGGCTTGGGGGCCAACGTCCTGACTTTC. This sequence encodes CASSIAGLGANVLTF. This rearrangement joins TRBV19 to TRBJ2-6; D gene uncertain. Germline-derived CDR1 and CDR2 are LNHDA and SQIVND (reference sequence). V was clipped by 1 base and J by 4 bases, with 8 bases between them. The CDR3 sequence is 15 residues long.

V is TRBV27 and J is TRBJ2-7; D not resolved. The CDR3 spans 13 residues. Per the germline V gene, CDR1 is MNHEY and CDR2 is SMNVEV (reference sequence). Trimming removed 3 bases at V and 0 bases at J, with 6 bases between. The CDR3 spells CASSLLDSYEQYF. The CDR3 DNA reads as TGTGCCAGCAGTTTGTTAGACTCCTACGAGCAGTACTTC.

This sequence joins TRBV5-6 and TRBJ2-3, with 9 bases fitting TRBD1. V lost 4 bases to trimming and J lost 0 bases; unmatched junction nucleotides: 9. CDR1 is SGHDT and CDR2 is YYEEEE in the germline V gene. The CDR3 covers 17 residues. This CDR3 is CASSLLLTGGSTDTQYF. In DNA form, the CDR3 reads TGTGCCAGCAGCCTTTTATTGACAGGGGGGAGCACAGATACGCAGTATTTT.

The rearrangement joins TRBV15 to TRBJ1-3; D not certain. The germline V gene has CDR1 LNHNV and CDR2 YYDKDF (reference sequence). This CDR3 has 13 amino acids. With 0 bases removed from V and 4 bases from J, the gap between germline ends came to 4 bases. Here the CDR3 DNA reads TGTGCCACCAGCAGAGATCTGGGAAACACCATATATTTT. Protein: CATSRDLGNTIYF.

The genes are TRBV5-1 and TRBJ2-1, with TRBD1 as a possible D gene (5 bases). Trimming took off 3 bases at V and 6 bases at J, with 16 bases between the two ends. The CDR3 totals 15 residues. Germline V gene sequence: CDR1 SGHRS, CDR2 YFSETQ. The CDR3 region is CASSYQGSTGNEQFF. For the CDR3, the DNA is TGCGCCAGCAGCTATCAGGGAAGTACGGGCAATGAGCAGTTCTTC.

The rearrangement links TRBV7-2 to TRBJ1-3; 9 bases line up with TRBD1. The CDR3 is 16 amino acids. The ends lost 5 bases at V and 4 bases at J; junction bases unmatched: 9. Looked up from germline, CDR1 is SGHTA and CDR2 is FQGNSA. In nucleotides, the CDR3 is TGTGCCAGCAGCCCTGTGACAGGGGGTGGGGGAAACACCATATATTTT. Its protein product is CASSPVTGGGGNTIYF.

The genes are TRBV18 and TRBJ2-1; 11 nucleotides align to TRBD2. With 6 bases clipped from V and 8 bases from J, the junction kept 6 bases outside the gene matches. Germline V lookup: CDR1 KGHSH, CDR2 LQKENI. The CDR3 covers 14 residues. The CDR3 coding sequence is TGTGCCAGCTCTTATAGCGGGGGGGCCGATGAGCAGTTCTTC. Translating gives CASSYSGGADEQFF.